What follows describes a single T cell receptor beta chain. Its antigen is unknown. Other DNA sequences within the sample encode an identical CDR3. The CDR3 is made up of 15 amino acids. Germline assignment: CDR1 SGHDT and CDR2 YYEEEE. V shed 4 bases and J 6 bases; nucleotides not matched to a gene: 8. This sample was taken from a study of cytomegalovirus exposure and HLA in healthy donors. Study details: An earlier analysis found around 100 million unique TCR beta sequences from 150 million to 200 million T cells.

13 Jbeta primers and 60 Vbeta primers were used for the PCR. The assay was immunoSEQ multiplex PCR, and TCRdb's table has in-frame clones only and misses some. The sample shows about 190,000 clones, 60% to 85% of them seen only once. Study-wide results and limits: Earlier analysis found most TCR beta V segments productive about 87% or about 30% of the time.

The clonotype comes from a woman aged 40 to 49 in good health and CMV-seronegative. What was sequenced was PBMCs. This chain joins TRBV5-6 and TRBJ2-7; 12 bases match TRBD1. CDR3 bases: TGTGCCAGCAGCCCTGACGGGACAGGGGGCCTCGAGCAGTACGTC. Translation: CASSPDGTGGLEQYV.